This entry features one T cell receptor (beta chain) sequence. The target of this receptor is not known. Nothing much larger sits one base from this clone, and base qualities are not available. These data come from a study of CD8 T cells in Susac syndrome (dated by TCRdb to about 2019). Study-wide context: Whether CD8+ T cell activation and differentiation in Susac syndrome was antigen driven was tested using repertoire sequencing.

Peripheral blood CD8+ and CD4+ T cells from healthy donors, Susac syndrome patients and multiple sclerosis patients were profiled using high-throughput TCR beta sequencing. The healthy donors served as controls matched for age and sex. Bulk CD8+ and CD4+ T cells were purified by magnetic negative isolation, whereas CD8+ TEMRA cells were enriched by FACS. Blood was collected in EDTA tubes and processed within 24 hours, with PBMCs isolated through density gradient centrifugation. PBMCs intended for TCR sequencing were cryopreserved in liquid nitrogen and thawed later in a water bath at 37 degrees C. The sorted or isolated CD4+, CD8+ and CD8+ TEMRA cells had a purity of 90% or higher. RNA was extracted using the RNeasy kit, and roughly 0.45 to 1 ug of the RNA was reverse transcribed with random hexamers. The immunoSEQ multiplex PCR assay, covering 54 Vbeta and 13 Jbeta segments, was used to amplify TCR beta CDR3 regions. Bias from PCR amplification was corrected by using a synthetic template baseline for primer optimization and for computational correction. The study's processing was this. Reads were annotated to V, D and J genes according to IMGT and were analyzed with immunoSEQ Analyzer, with only productive sequences retained. Clonality was computed as one minus Shannon entropy normalized by log2 of the number of productive unique sequences. For each patient and control, public and private clones were evaluated among the 100 most prevalent clones. Clones were defined as Susac-specific if absent from the healthy and MS cohorts, from 1052 published viral clones and from other ImmuneACCESS disease sequences. TCRdb passed the public sequencing reads through fastp at Q25 and MiXCR, retaining productive beta sequences. One record per CDR3 amino acid sequence lists the most common genes and DNA. These V and J calls rely on TCRdb rather than the paper's analysis. The sample table lists roughly 200,000 distinct CDR3 sequences, roughly 94% of them with a count of one. Of the sample, roughly 0.1% falls within the top ten clones.

Study-wide conclusions, independent of this receptor: The number of individuals in the TCR sequencing and HLA analysis was recognized as being relatively small.

The V and J ends are trimmed by 5 bases and 6 bases, leaving 10 bases between them. CDR1 and CDR2, looked up from the germline V gene (reference sequence), are DFQATT and SNEGSKA. The CDR3 contains 11 residues, cysteine and phenylalanine counted. Only the CDR3 portion is preserved as DNA: 33 bases, with reading frame beginning at the first base. What was sequenced was CD4+ T cells from PBMCs. The source is a human donor in good health. In this chain, TRBV20-1 is recombined with TRBJ1-2; there is no confident call for the D gene. The CDR3 region has the sequence CSAPSGDGYTF. The DNA sequence is TGCAGTGCTCCAAGCGGGGATGGCTACACCTTC.